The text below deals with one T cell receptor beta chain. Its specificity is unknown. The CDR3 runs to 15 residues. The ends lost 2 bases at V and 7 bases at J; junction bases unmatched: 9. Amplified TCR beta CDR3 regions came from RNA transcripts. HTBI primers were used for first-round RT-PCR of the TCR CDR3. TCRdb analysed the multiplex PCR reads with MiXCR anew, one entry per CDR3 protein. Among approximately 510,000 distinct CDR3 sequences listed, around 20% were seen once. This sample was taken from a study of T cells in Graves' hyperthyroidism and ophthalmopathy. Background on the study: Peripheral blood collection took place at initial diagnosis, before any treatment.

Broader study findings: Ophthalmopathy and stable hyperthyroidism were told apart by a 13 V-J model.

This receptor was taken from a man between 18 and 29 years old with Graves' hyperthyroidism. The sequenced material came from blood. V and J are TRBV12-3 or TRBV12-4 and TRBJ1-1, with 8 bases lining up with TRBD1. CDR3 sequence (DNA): TGTGCCAGCAGTTTACGCCAGGGACAGGATATTGAAGCTTTCTTT. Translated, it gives CASSLRQGQDIEAFF.